This record looks at one T cell receptor beta chain sequence and its context. Germline-derived CDR1 and CDR2 are MNHEY and SVGEGT. This CDR3 is 15 amino acids long. Trimming removed 4 bases from V and 4 bases from J; junction bases left unmatched: 7. Assay used: immunoSEQ multiplex PCR; TCRdb lists only in-frame clones, some missing. The table shows roughly 150,000 clones, with roughly 84% occurring only once. The data were taken from a study of blood T cell repertoires in COVID-19. This chain connects TRBV6-2 or TRBV6-3 to TRBJ1-2; 9 bases are shared with TRBD1. This clonotype was obtained from a man between 65 and 80 years old with active or convalescent COVID-19. The sample comprised peripheral blood. The CDR3 region is CASSSTGGLSYGYTF. The CDR3 region has the DNA TGTGCCAGCAGTTCAACAGGGGGCCTTTCCTATGGCTACACCTTC.